These 17 T cell receptor beta chains came from one sample sequenced in a study of metastatic and nonmetastatic thyroid tumors. MiXCR was used by TCRdb to re-call the PCR reads. Found here are 16,000 or so clones, 20% to 25% of them singletons; the top ten hold roughly an eighth. Not a single patient had been given any form of treatment at any point before undergoing thyroid surgery. The sample comprised tumor tissue. Receptor source: a male donor with papillary thyroid cancer or a benign thyroid nodule (not recorded which). Some clones in this sample may be carry-over from other donors' samples.

This clone was counted ten times or more. V gene TRBV6-4 combines with J gene TRBJ2-3, with D possibly TRBD2 on 6 matching bases. V gave up 7 bases and J gave up 8 bases, with 19 bases separating them. CDR3 size: 14 residues. CDR1 MRHNA and CDR2 SNTAGT come from the germline V gene. The CDR3 nucleotides read TGTGCCAGCAAAACGGGAGCGAACTCGGGTACGCAGTATTTT. This encodes CASKTGANSGTQYF.

There are many counts of this clone. The chain recombines TRBV18 with TRBJ2-1, with TRBD2 matching over 9 bases. J lost 9 bases, V lost 3 bases, and 15 bases had no gene match. This CDR3 region has 17 residues. The germline CDR1 and CDR2 sequences are KGHSH and LQKENI. The CDR3 DNA follows: TGTGCCAGCTCACCGAACGCACCTAGCGGGACCTTCGGTGAGCAGTTCTTC. Its protein product is CASSPNAPSGTFGEQFF.

Remarks on this clone: An end of the junction does not agree with germline; a read error may underlie this. V is TRBV27 and J is TRBJ1-6; 10 bases agree with TRBD1. Looked up from germline, CDR1 is MNHEY and CDR2 is SMNVEV (reference sequence). This CDR3 has 14 residues. The chain's CDR3 is CANTGQGSNSTLHF. In DNA form, the CDR3 reads TGTGCCAACACGGGACAGGGGTCGAATTCAACCCTCCACTTT.

This clone was found many times. This CDR3 is also generated by other DNA sequences in the sample. V is TRBV10-3 and J is TRBJ2-7; no firm D call. Germline lookup yields CDR1 ENHRY and CDR2 SYGVKD. There are 12 residues in the CDR3. With 8 bases removed from V and 3 bases from J, the gap between germline ends came to 11 bases. CDR3 in amino acids: CAILTHNYEQYF. The CDR3 nucleotides read TGTGCCATCCTGACGCATAACTACGAGCAGTACTTC.

This clone showed up just a few times. One junction end does not reproduce the germline sequence, and a read error may be involved. The rearrangement links TRBV10-1 to TRBJ1-1; no clear D gene. CDR1 is WNHNN, CDR2 SYGVQD, per germline (reference sequence). The CDR3 covers 13 residues. The CDR3 DNA reads TGCGCCAGCAGGGAATCGGACGACGCTGAAGATTTCTTT. This translates into CASRESDDAEDFF.

V is TRBV5-1 and J is TRBJ2-1, with D unresolved. The V end lost 7 bases, the J end lost 3 bases, and 5 bases lay between the germline ends. The CDR3 contains 11 residues. Germline-derived CDR1 and CDR2 are SGHRS and YFSETQ. For the CDR3, the DNA is TGCGCCAGCTCATTCTACAATGAGCAGTTCTTC. Its protein is CASSFYNEQFF.

The rearrangement joins TRBV9 to TRBJ2-7; tentative D call: TRBD2 (6 bases). Trimming removed 4 bases from V and 2 bases from J, with 16 bases in between. Germline V CDR1 and CDR2: SGDLS, YYNGEE. This CDR3 spans 15 amino acids. CDR3 protein: CASSTGLGRAYEQYF. The CDR3 bases are TGTGCCAGCAGCACGGGACTCGGCCGCGCCTACGAGCAGTACTTC.

By its share, this clone is medium-sized. The chain uses TRBV9 and TRBJ2-1, with D tentatively TRBD2 (7 bases). In germline, CDR1 is SGDLS, CDR2 YYNGEE. Trimming took 4 bases from V and 5 from J, leaving 19 bases between them. There are 16 residues in the CDR3. In DNA form, the CDR3 reads TGTGCCAGCAGCTTAGCTGAAGCGGGACAAAACAATGAGCAGTTCTTC. This sequence encodes CASSLAEAGQNNEQFF.

In its sample, this clone was seen a few times. The chain joins TRBV6-2 or TRBV6-3 to TRBJ2-2; no clear D gene. CDR3 length: 14 residues. Looked up from germline, CDR1 is MNHEY and CDR2 is SVGEGT. The ends were cut back, 2 bases at V and 9 bases at J, with 13 bases in the middle. CDR3 in amino acids: CASSYVEVVWELFF. The CDR3 coding sequence is TGTGCCAGCAGTTACGTCGAGGTGGTCTGGGAGCTGTTTTTT.

This sequence joins TRBV6-2 or TRBV6-3 and TRBJ2-1; D tentatively fits TRBD1 or TRBD2 (6 bases each). There are 15 residues in the CDR3. V gave up 5 bases and J gave up 6 bases, with 17 bases separating them. The germline gives CDR1 MNHEY, CDR2 SVGEGT. CDR3: CASSPLRGDTNEQFF. DNA for the CDR3: TGTGCCAGCAGTCCTCTTAGGGGGGACACCAATGAGCAGTTCTTC.

There are many counts of this clone. V and J are TRBV27 and TRBJ1-4; D is unresolved. This CDR3 has 14 residues. The germline CDR1 and CDR2 sequences are MNHEY and SMNVEV (reference sequence). Trimming left V 2 bases short and J 8 bases short, with 12 bases between. The CDR3 reads CASSLREPGEKLFF. In nucleotides, the CDR3 is TGTGCCAGCAGTTTACGGGAGCCGGGAGAAAAACTGTTTTTT.

The rearrangement uses TRBV11-3 and TRBJ2-1; 7 nucleotides align to TRBD2. The CDR3 sequence is 14 residues long. Germline V gene sequence: CDR1 SGHNT, CDR2 YENEEA. With V trimmed by 6 bases and J by 5 bases, 7 bases remained unmatched. In nucleotides, the CDR3 is TGTGCCAGCAGTAGGGACTACCCTAACAATGAGCAGTTCTTC. Its translation is CASSRDYPNNEQFF.

This clone was seen at least ten times. The V gene is TRBV5-5, the J gene TRBJ2-1, with no clear D. This CDR3 comprises 13 residues. Trimming shortened V by 0 bases and J by 5 bases, and 6 bases separated the two germline ends. Germline V gene sequence: CDR1 SGHKS, CDR2 YYEKEE (reference sequence). As DNA, the CDR3 is TGTGCCAGCAGCTTGGGTATGAACAATGAGCAGTTCTTC. Translating gives CASSLGMNNEQFF.

The chain carries TRBV3-1 and TRBJ2-5; weak D call: TRBD1 (6 bases). Germline CDR1 and CDR2: LGHDT and YNNKEL (reference sequence). Deletions cut 3 bases from V and 4 bases from J, with 24 bases between. The CDR3 length is 18 residues. The CDR3 DNA sequence: TGTGCCAGCAGCCACCAATCTACGGGACAATTTTCAGTAGAGACCCAGTACTTC. As protein: CASSHQSTGQFSVETQYF.

This clone is classed as medium-sized. The chain employs TRBV5-1 and TRBJ2-7; 7 bases agree with TRBD2. Germline V gene data show CDR1 as SGHRS and CDR2 as YFSETQ. This CDR3 region has 12 residues. J gave up 7 bases and V 4 bases, and 5 bases lay outside the gene matches. The CDR3 sequence: CASSRTRGEQYF. The CDR3 region has the DNA TGCGCCAGCAGCAGGACTAGGGGTGAGCAGTACTTC.

This clone is judged large. The chain joins TRBV6-1 to TRBJ1-4, with D unclear. V lost 4 bases, J lost 8 bases, and 20 bases lay in between. The CDR3 has 16 residues. Germline assignment: CDR1 MNHNS and CDR2 SASEGT. DNA for the CDR3: TGTGCCAGCAGTGGAGTGATGGTCAGGTTTTGGGAAAAACTGTTTTTT. As protein: CASSGVMVRFWEKLFF.

This chain connects TRBV12-3 or TRBV12-4 to TRBJ1-2; a weak D match, TRBD1 (5 bases). The CDR3 sequence is 13 residues long. V was trimmed by 3 bases and J by 6 bases, leaving 11 bases between them. Here the CDR3 reads CASSFGGLNGYTF. The CDR3 nucleotides read TGTGCCAGCAGTTTCGGGGGGTTGAATGGCTACACCTTC.